A selection of T cell receptor beta chains follows, all from one sample in a study of blood T cell repertoires in COVID-19. The assay was immunoSEQ multiplex PCR, and TCRdb's table has in-frame clones only and misses some. The repertoire holds some 20,000 clones, with 91% as singletons. Material: peripheral blood. These receptors all come from a human donor in a cohort sampled during active COVID-19. CDR3s include the opening cysteine and the closing phenylalanine or tryptophan. The order of the fields is clone size, CDR3 length, V gene, D gene, J gene, CDR3 protein, CDR3 DNA. The D gene is left open where the match is weak. Only some rows state a clone size, as once, few, many or a class for expanded clones.

NA	15	TRBV6-2/TRBV6-3	NA	TRBJ1-4	CASSYSGSTNEKLFF	TGTGCCAGCAGTTACTCCGGGTCAACTAATGAAAAACTGTTTTTT
NA	15	TRBV6-6	TRBD2	TRBJ2-1	CASRGRAGGTDEQFF	TGTGCCAGCAGGGGGAGAGCGGGGGGTACGGATGAGCAGTTCTTC
NA	17	TRBV28	NA	TRBJ2-6	CASSFPSGRSGANVLTF	TGTGCCAGCAGTTTTCCATCAGGAAGGTCTGGGGCCAACGTCCTGACTTTC
NA	16	TRBV5-8	TRBD1	TRBJ1-1	CASSSGQGWGNTEAFF	TGTGCCAGCAGCTCTGGACAGGGGTGGGGGAACACTGAAGCTTTCTTT
NA	14	TRBV3-1/TRBV3-2	TRBD1	TRBJ2-7	CASSPGTGRYEQYF	TGTGCCAGCAGCCCTGGGACAGGGCGCTACGAGCAGTACTTC
NA	17	TRBV6-2/TRBV6-3	TRBD1	TRBJ1-2	CASSYSTGDRRNYGYTF	TGTGCCAGCAGTTACTCGACAGGGGACAGGAGAAACTATGGCTACACCTTC
NA	14	TRBV11-3	NA	TRBJ2-1	CASSLDFGGNEQFF	TGTGCCAGCAGCTTAGATTTCGGGGGAAATGAGCAGTTCTTC
NA	14	TRBV9	NA	TRBJ1-2	CASANYGVSLGYTF	TGTGCCAGCGCCAACTACGGGGTTAGTCTTGGCTACACCTTC
NA	18	TRBV6-6	TRBD1	TRBJ2-7	CASSPLRLTGQGIDEQYF	TGTGCCAGCAGTCCTCTAAGGCTCACGGGACAGGGAATCGACGAGCAGTACTTC
NA	15	TRBV4-2	TRBD1	TRBJ1-3	CASRYLGTAGNTIYF	TGTGCCAGCAGGTACTTAGGGACAGCCGGAAACACCATATATTTT
NA	12	TRBV7-9	NA	TRBJ2-2	CASSFSGGELFF	TGTGCCAGCAGCTTTAGTGGCGGGGAGCTGTTTTTT
medium-sized	13	TRBV29-1	TRBD1	TRBJ1-5	CSGTTGVNQPQHF	TGCAGCGGGACCACAGGGGTCAATCAGCCCCAGCATTTT
NA	16	TRBV9	NA	TRBJ1-1	CASSPHEGATNTEAFF	TGTGCCAGCAGCCCGCACGAAGGAGCCACGAACACTGAAGCTTTCTTT
once	15	TRBV18	TRBD2	TRBJ2-3	CASSPATGTTDTQYF	TGTGCCAGCTCACCTGCCACGGGGACTACGGATACGCAGTATTTT
NA	16	TRBV14	NA	TRBJ2-1	CASSHFTGYSYNEQFF	TGTGCCAGCAGCCATTTCACAGGGTACTCCTACAATGAGCAGTTCTTC
NA	14	TRBV6-6	TRBD1	TRBJ1-1	CASSQTGGITEAFF	TGTGCCAGCAGCCAGACAGGGGGGATCACTGAAGCTTTCTTT
NA	16	TRBV30	TRBD2	TRBJ2-1	CAWSGIAGAINNEQFF	TGTGCCTGGAGCGGAATAGCGGGAGCTATTAACAATGAGCAGTTCTTC
NA	16	TRBV4-3	TRBD1	TRBJ1-1	CASSPQAGTGYTEAFF	TGCGCCAGCAGCCCCCAAGCAGGGACAGGGTACACTGAAGCTTTCTTT
NA	18	TRBV15	NA	TRBJ1-5	CATSRDSNTGEGNQPQHF	TGTGCCACCAGCAGAGATTCTAACACGGGGGAAGGCAATCAGCCCCAGCATTTT
NA	16	TRBV2	TRBD2	TRBJ2-3	CASSESRLAGTDTQYF	TGTGCCAGCAGTGAATCTCGGCTAGCGGGGACAGATACGCAGTATTTT
NA	13	TRBV19	NA	TRBJ1-1	CASSFYRNTEAFF	TGTGCCAGTAGTTTTTACAGGAACACTGAAGCTTTCTTT
NA	19	TRBV3-1/TRBV3-2	TRBD2	TRBJ2-3	CASSHEGTSGGFSTDTQYF	TGTGCCAGCAGCCACGAGGGGACTAGCGGGGGGTTTAGCACAGATACGCAGTATTTT
NA	13	TRBV28	TRBD1	TRBJ1-1	CASSSAPGGEAFF	TGTGCCAGCAGTTCAGCTCCAGGGGGGGAAGCTTTCTTT
NA	16	TRBV7-7	TRBD1	TRBJ2-5	CASSLQPGQGGQTQYF	TGTGCTAGCAGCTTACAGCCGGGACAGGGAGGACAGACCCAGTACTTC
few	13	TRBV12-3/TRBV12-4	TRBD1	TRBJ1-5	CASGQGVGQPQHF	TGTGCCAGCGGGCAGGGGGTCGGTCAGCCCCAGCATTTT
NA	13	TRBV28	NA	TRBJ2-5	CAIQAGSIETQYF	TGTGCCATCCAGGCAGGCAGTATCGAGACCCAGTACTTC
once	14	TRBV19	TRBD1	TRBJ2-7	CASSISGTGDEQYF	TGTGCCAGTAGTATCTCGGGGACAGGGGACGAGCAGTACTTC
NA	13	TRBV11-3	NA	TRBJ2-1	CASSSRPGQEQFF	TGTGCCAGCAGCTCCAGACCGGGACAAGAGCAGTTCTTC
NA	15	TRBV28	NA	TRBJ1-4	CASSLRQVANEKLFF	TGTGCCAGCAGTTTAAGACAGGTAGCTAATGAAAAACTGTTTTTT
NA	15	TRBV10-1	TRBD2	TRBJ2-1	CASSEGLAEHNEQFF	TGCGCCAGCAGTGAGGGACTAGCGGAACACAATGAGCAGTTCTTC
NA	14	TRBV2	TRBD2	TRBJ2-3	CASRERDSTDTQYF	TGTGCAAGCCGGGAGCGGGATAGCACAGATACGCAGTATTTT